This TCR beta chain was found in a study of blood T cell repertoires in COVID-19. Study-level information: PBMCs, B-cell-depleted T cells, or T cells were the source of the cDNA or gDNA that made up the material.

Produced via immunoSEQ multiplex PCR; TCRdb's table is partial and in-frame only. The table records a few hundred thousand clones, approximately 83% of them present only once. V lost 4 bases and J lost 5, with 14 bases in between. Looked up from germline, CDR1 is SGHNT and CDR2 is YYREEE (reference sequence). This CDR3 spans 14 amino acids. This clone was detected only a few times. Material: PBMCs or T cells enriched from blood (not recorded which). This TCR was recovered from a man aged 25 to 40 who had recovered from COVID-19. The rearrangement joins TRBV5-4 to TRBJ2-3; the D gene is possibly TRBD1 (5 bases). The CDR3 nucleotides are TGTGCCAGCAGCCCTCCCGCCAGGGAAGATACGCAGTATTTT. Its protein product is CASSPPAREDTQYF.